This T cell receptor beta chain was identified in a study of T-cell memory formation after mild COVID-19. General observations from the study: There were some responding clones in pre-infection memory, which suggested that cross-reactive memory had joined.

V was clipped by 5 bases and J by 4 bases; unmatched bases: 10. Germline V gene lookup returns CDR1 KGHDR and CDR2 SFDVKD. This CDR3 is 15 amino acids long. Only a few counts were recorded for this clonotype. The antigen remains undetermined. Using its own MiXCR run on the 5' RACE reads, TCRdb lists one record per CDR3 protein. Of 580,000 or so distinct CDR3 sequences listed, around 15% are singletons. Sequencing used PBMCs or a T cell subset sorted from them (not recorded which). This TCR was sampled from an adult woman who had mild COVID-19 (a few samples of this study predate the infection). Cell type and time point are not known. This chain connects TRBV24-1 to TRBJ2-7, with TRBD1 matching 7 bases. CDR3 coding DNA: TGTGCCACCAGTGCCCGTGGGACAGTTGAGTACGAGCAGTACTTC. It yields the protein CATSARGTVEYEQYF.